This TCR beta chain stems from a study of cytomegalovirus exposure and HLA in healthy donors. Measured with immunoSEQ multiplex PCR; TCRdb has only the in-frame clones, and not every one. Among over 200,000 clones, around 87% were seen once, and the ten largest hold roughly 2%. The trim removed 2 bases at V and 9 bases at J, leaving 8 bases unmatched. Germline CDR1 reads SGDLS; CDR2 reads YYNGEE. The CDR3 spans 15 residues. Input material: PBMCs. This clonotype was obtained from a woman under 30 in good health and CMV-seropositive. The chain employs TRBV9 and TRBJ2-1; 10 bases map to TRBD2. CDR3 residues: CASSVGLAVESEQFF. In DNA, the CDR3 is TGTGCCAGCAGCGTCGGACTAGCGGTAGAGTCTGAGCAGTTCTTC.